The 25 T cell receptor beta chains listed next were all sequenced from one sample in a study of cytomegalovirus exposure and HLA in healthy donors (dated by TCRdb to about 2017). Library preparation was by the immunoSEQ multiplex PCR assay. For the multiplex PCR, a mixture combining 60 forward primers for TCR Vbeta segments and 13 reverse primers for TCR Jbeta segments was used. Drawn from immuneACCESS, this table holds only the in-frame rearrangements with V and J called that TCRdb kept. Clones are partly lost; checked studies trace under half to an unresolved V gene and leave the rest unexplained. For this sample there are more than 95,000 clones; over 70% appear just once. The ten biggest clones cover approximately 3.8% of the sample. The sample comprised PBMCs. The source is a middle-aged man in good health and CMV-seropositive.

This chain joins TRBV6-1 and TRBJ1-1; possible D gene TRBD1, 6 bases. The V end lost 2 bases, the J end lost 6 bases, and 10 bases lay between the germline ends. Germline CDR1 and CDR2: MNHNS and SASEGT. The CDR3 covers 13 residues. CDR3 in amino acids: CASSEQGNAEAFF. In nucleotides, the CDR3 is TGTGCCAGCAGTGAACAGGGGAATGCTGAAGCTTTCTTT.

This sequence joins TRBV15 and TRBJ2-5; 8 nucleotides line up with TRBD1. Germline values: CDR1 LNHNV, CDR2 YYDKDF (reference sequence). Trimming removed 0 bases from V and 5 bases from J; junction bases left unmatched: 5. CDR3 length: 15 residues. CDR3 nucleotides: TGTGCCACCAGCAGAGAACGGACAGGGCAGGAGACCCAGTACTTC. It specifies CATSRERTGQETQYF.

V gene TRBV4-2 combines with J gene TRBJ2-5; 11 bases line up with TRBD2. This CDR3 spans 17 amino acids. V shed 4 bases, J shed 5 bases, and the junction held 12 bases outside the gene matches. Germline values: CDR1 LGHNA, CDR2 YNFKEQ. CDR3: CASSPDGTSGRFETQYF. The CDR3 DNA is TGTGCCAGCAGCCCAGATGGTACTAGCGGGAGATTCGAGACCCAGTACTTC.

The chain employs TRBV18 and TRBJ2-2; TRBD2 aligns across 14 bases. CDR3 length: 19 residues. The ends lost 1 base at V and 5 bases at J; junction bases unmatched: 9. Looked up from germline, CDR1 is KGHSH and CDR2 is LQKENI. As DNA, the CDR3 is TGTGCCAGCTCACCACTTGGACAGACTAGCGGGAGGGGAACCGGGGAGCTGTTTTTT. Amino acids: CASSPLGQTSGRGTGELFF.

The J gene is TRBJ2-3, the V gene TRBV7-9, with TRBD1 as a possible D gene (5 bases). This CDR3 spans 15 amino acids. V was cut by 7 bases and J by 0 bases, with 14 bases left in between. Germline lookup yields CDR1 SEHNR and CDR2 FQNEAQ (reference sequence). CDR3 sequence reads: CASTLLGQSTDTQYF. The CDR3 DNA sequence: TGTGCCAGCACCCTCCTCGGACAAAGCACAGATACGCAGTATTTT.

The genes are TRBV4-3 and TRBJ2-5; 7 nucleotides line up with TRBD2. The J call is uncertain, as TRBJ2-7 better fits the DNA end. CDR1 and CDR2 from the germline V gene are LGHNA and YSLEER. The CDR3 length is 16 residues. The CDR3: CASSQELRGREYEQYF. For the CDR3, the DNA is TGCGCCAGCAGCCAAGAATTGCGCGGGAGAGAGTACGAGCAGTACTTC.

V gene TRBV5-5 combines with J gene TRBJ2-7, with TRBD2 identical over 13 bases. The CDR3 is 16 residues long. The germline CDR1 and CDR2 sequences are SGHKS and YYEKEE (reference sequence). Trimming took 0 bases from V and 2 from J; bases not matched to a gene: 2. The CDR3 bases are TGTGCCAGCAGCTTGGGGGGACTAGCGGGGACCTACGAGCAGTACTTC. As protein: CASSLGGLAGTYEQYF.

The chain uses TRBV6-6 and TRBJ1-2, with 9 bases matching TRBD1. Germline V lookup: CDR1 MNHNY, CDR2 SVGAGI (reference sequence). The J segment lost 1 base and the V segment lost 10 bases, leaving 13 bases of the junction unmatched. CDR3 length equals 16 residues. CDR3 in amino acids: CATITTAGQGNYGYTF. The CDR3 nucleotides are TGTGCCACTATTACTACGGCGGGACAGGGTAACTATGGCTACACCTTC.

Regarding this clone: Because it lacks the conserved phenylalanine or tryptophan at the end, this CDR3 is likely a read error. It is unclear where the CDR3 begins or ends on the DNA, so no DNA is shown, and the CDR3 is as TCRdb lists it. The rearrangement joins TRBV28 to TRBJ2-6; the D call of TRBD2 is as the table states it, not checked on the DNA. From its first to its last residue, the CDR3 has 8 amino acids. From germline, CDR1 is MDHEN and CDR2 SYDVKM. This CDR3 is CASSLRRN.

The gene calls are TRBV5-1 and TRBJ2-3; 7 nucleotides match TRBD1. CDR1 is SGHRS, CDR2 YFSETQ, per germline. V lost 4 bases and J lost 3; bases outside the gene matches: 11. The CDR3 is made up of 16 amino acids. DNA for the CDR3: TGCGCCAGCAGCCTCACACAGGGGATGAAGACAGATACGCAGTATTTT. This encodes CASSLTQGMKTDTQYF.

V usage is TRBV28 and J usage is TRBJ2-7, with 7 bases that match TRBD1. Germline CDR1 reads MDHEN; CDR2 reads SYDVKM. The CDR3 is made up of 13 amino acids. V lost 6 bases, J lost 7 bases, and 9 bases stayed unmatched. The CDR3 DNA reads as TGTGCCAGCAGGATCCCGACGGGACAGGAGCAGTACTTC. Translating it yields CASRIPTGQEQYF.

The CDR3 reads CASLKWGQAYEQYF. CDR3 coding DNA: TGTGCCAGTCTAAAGTGGGGGCAGGCCTACGAGCAGTACTTC. This sequence joins TRBV4-2 and TRBJ2-7, with D perhaps TRBD1 (6 bases). CDR1 and CDR2 (germline): LGHNA, YNFKEQ. V lost 9 bases and J 2 bases, leaving 17 bases between the germline ends. The CDR3 loop spans 14 amino acids.

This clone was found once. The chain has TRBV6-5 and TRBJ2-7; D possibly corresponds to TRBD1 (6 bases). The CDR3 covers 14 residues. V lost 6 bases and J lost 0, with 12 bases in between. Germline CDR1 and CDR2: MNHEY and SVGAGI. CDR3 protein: CASSHDRFSYEQYF. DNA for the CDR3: TGTGCCAGCAGCCATGACAGGTTCTCCTACGAGCAGTACTTC.

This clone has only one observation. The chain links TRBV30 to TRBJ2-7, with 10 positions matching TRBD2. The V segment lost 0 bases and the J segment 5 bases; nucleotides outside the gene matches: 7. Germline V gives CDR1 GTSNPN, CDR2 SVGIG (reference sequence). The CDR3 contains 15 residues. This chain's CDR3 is CAWSVRAGGHDEQYF. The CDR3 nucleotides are TGTGCCTGGAGTGTTAGAGCGGGAGGGCACGACGAGCAGTACTTC.

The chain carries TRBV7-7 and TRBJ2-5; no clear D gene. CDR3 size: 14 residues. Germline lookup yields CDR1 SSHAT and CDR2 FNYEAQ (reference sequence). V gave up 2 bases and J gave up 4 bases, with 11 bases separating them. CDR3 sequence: CASSLYEIGETQYF. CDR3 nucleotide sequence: TGTGCCAGCAGCTTATATGAGATTGGAGAGACCCAGTACTTC.

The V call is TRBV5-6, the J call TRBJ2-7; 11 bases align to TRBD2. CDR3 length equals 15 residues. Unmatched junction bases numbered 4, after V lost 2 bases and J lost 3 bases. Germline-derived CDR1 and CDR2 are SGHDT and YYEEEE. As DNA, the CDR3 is TGTGCCAGCAGCTTACTAGCGGGAGTTATCTACGAGCAGTACTTC. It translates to CASSLLAGVIYEQYF.

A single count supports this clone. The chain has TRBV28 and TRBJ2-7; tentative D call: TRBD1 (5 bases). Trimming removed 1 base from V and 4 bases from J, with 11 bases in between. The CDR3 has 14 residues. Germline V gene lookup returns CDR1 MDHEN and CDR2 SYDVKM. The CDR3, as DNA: TGTGCCAGCAGTTTATCTGGACAAATTTACGAGCAGTACTTC. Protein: CASSLSGQIYEQYF.

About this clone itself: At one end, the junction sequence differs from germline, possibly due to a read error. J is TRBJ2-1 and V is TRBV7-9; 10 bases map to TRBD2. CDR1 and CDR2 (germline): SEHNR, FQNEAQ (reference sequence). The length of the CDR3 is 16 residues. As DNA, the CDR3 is TGTTCCAGCAGCTTAGTCCGAGCGGGAGGGGGGAATGAGCAGTTCTTC. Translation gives CSSSLVRAGGGNEQFF.

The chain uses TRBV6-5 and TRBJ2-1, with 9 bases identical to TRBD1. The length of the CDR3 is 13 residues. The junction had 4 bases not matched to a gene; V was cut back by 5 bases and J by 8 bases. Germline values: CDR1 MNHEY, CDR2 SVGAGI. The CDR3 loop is CASSPGTGYEQFF. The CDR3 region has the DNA TGTGCCAGCAGTCCCGGGACAGGGTATGAGCAGTTCTTC.

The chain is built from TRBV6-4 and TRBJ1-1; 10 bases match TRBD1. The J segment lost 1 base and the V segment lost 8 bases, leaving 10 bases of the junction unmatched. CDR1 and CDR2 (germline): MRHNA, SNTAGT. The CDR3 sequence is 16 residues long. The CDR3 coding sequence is TGTGCCAGCGAGGCCGGGACAGGGGATAGGAACACTGAAGCTTTCTTT. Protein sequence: CASEAGTGDRNTEAFF.

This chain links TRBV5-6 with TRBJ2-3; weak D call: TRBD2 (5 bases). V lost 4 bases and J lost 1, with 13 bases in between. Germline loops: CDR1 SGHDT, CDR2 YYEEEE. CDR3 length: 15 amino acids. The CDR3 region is CASSGGNRRTDTQYF. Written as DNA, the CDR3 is TGTGCCAGCAGCGGAGGTAATAGACGCACAGATACGCAGTATTTT.

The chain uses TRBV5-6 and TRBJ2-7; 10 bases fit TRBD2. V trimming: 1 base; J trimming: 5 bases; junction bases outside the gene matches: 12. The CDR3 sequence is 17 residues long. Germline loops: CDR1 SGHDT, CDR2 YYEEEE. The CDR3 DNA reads TGTGCCAGCAGCTTGACAAGCGGGAGGGCCTTTCGGGACGAGCAGTACTTC. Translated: CASSLTSGRAFRDEQYF.

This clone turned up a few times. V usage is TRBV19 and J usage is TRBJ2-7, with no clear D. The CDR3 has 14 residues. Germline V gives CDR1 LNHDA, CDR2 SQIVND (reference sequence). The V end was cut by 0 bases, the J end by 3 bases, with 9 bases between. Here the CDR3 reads CASSIDGRLYEQYF. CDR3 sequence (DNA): TGTGCCAGTAGTATAGATGGGCGCCTCTACGAGCAGTACTTC.

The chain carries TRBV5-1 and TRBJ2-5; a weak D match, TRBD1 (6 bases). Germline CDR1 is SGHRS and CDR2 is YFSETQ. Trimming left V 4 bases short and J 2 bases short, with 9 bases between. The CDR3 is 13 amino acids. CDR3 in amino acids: CASSRQEQETQYF. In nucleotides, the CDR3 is TGCGCCAGCAGCCGACAGGAACAAGAGACCCAGTACTTC.

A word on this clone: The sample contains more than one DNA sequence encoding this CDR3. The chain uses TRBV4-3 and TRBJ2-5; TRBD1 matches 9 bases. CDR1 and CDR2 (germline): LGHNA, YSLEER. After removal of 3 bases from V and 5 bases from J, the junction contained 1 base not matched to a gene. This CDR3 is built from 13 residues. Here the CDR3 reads CASSQGQGETQYF. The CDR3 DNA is TGCGCCAGCAGCCAGGGACAGGGTGAGACCCAGTACTTC.